This is a list of T cell receptor beta chains from one sample in a study of blood T cell repertoires in COVID-19. Measured with immunoSEQ multiplex PCR; TCRdb has only the in-frame clones, and not every one. This sample has roughly 200,000 clones; less than 85% occur once, and the top ten carry around an eighth. Sequenced material: peripheral blood. These receptors all stem from a man aged 50-60 years who had recovered from COVID-19. The CDR3 runs from the conserved cysteine through the conserved F or W. The D gene is left open where the match is weak. Clone size is shown for a subset of rows, as once, few, many or a class of expanded clone.

TRBV9	TRBD2	15	-	TRBJ2-5	TGTGCCAGCAGCGTAGGTGGGTCGGGAGGTAAGACCCAGTACTTC	CASSVGGSGGKTQYF
TRBV19	-	11	-	TRBJ2-3	TGTGCCAGTAGCAACACAGATACGCAGTATTTT	CASSNTDTQYF
TRBV18	-	13	-	TRBJ2-5	TGTGCCAGCTCACCCGAGGAACAAGAGACCCAGTACTTC	CASSPEEQETQYF
TRBV29-1	-	14	-	TRBJ2-5	TGCAGCGTTGAAGATGCTACCACCAAAGAGACCCAGTACTTC	CSVEDATTKETQYF
TRBV30	TRBD1	15	-	TRBJ1-5	TGTGCCTGGAGTGCAATTGACAGGGGCAATCAGCCCCAGCATTTT	CAWSAIDRGNQPQHF
TRBV13	-	14	-	TRBJ2-1	TGTGCCAGCAGCCAATCGGGACAACCCAATGAGCAGTTCTTC	CASSQSGQPNEQFF
TRBV4-3	TRBD1	18	-	TRBJ1-6	TGCGCCAGCAGCCAAGATTACCCCAGGGGGTTTCCTGTTTCACCCCTCCACTTT	CASSQDYPRGFPVSPLHF
TRBV6-6	TRBD1	14	-	TRBJ2-7	TGTGCCAGCAGTCCTAGACAGGGTAACTACGAGCAGTACTTC	CASSPRQGNYEQYF
TRBV4-3	TRBD2	18	-	TRBJ2-1	TGCGCCAGCAGCCAACCCGGACTAGCGGGAGAAAGGCGAAATGAGCAGTTCTTC	CASSQPGLAGERRNEQFF
TRBV5-1	TRBD1	14	-	TRBJ1-2	TGCGCCAGCAGCTTACAGGGGGCTAACTATGGCTACACCTTC	CASSLQGANYGYTF
TRBV5-8	TRBD2	16	-	TRBJ2-7	TGTGCCAGCAGCTTTCAGGGACTAGCTTTTGGGTACGAGCAGTACTTC	CASSFQGLAFGYEQYF
TRBV19	-	14	-	TRBJ2-1	TGTGCCAGTAGTATCGGGAGCGGTGCCGGTGAGCAGTTCTTC	CASSIGSGAGEQFF
TRBV19	-	14	many	TRBJ2-1	TGTGCCAGTAGTATAGGATTCAGGGACAATGAGCAGTTCTTC	CASSIGFRDNEQFF
TRBV27	TRBD1	16	-	TRBJ1-2	TGTGCCAGCAGTCCCTTGACCGGGACAGAAGTCTATGGCTACACCTTC	CASSPLTGTEVYGYTF
TRBV9	-	14	-	TRBJ1-2	TGTGCCAGCAGCGTGACAGACCTGGACTATGGCTACACCTTC	CASSVTDLDYGYTF
TRBV30	-	16	-	TRBJ1-4	TGTGCCTGGAGTGTAAAAGGGGTTTTCCCTAATGAAAAACTGTTTTTT	CAWSVKGVFPNEKLFF
TRBV10-3	TRBD1	13	once	TRBJ1-5	TGTGCCATCAGTGAGTCAGGGGGCCAGCCCCAGCATTTT	CAISESGGQPQHF
TRBV5-1	-	15	-	TRBJ2-1	TGCGCCAGCAGCCCTACTAGTTCAACCTACAATGAGCAGTTCTTC	CASSPTSSTYNEQFF
TRBV10-1	-	16	-	TRBJ2-2	TGCGCCAGCAGCTTTTCTGGCAGGGCGAACACCGGGGAGCTGTTTTTT	CASSFSGRANTGELFF
TRBV6-5	TRBD1	14	-	TRBJ2-7	TGTGCCAGCAGTAACTCGTGGGACAGGGTTGAGCAGTACTTC	CASSNSWDRVEQYF
TRBV30	-	14	-	TRBJ1-2	TGTGCCTGGAGTGTATTGGACAAAGACTATGGCTACACCTTC	CAWSVLDKDYGYTF
TRBV11-2	-	15	-	TRBJ1-3	TGTGCCAGCAGCTTAGGACGGGTCTCTGGAAACACCATATATTTT	CASSLGRVSGNTIYF
TRBV10-3	TRBD2	16	-	TRBJ2-1	TGTGCCATCAGCGGGGGACTAGCGGGGACAGACAATGAGCAGTTCTTC	CAISGGLAGTDNEQFF
TRBV5-1	TRBD1	15	-	TRBJ2-3	TGCGCCAGCAGCGTGGGACAGGGTATCCCAGATACGCAGTATTTT	CASSVGQGIPDTQYF
TRBV24-1	-	16	-	TRBJ1-2	TGTGCCACCAGTGACCAGGATGCCCCTTTTAACTATGGCTACACCTTC	CATSDQDAPFNYGYTF
TRBV5-1	TRBD1	15	few	TRBJ1-1	TGCGCCAGCAGCTTGGAGGGACAGGGGACTACTGAAGCTTTCTTT	CASSLEGQGTTEAFF
TRBV10-3	TRBD2	14	few	TRBJ2-2	TGTGCCATCGGACTAGCGGGAGGCACCGGGGAGCTGTTTTTT	CAIGLAGGTGELFF
TRBV6-1	TRBD2	16	-	TRBJ2-2	TGTGCCAGCAGTGCCCAACTAGCGGGGGGCACCGGGGAGCTGTTTTTT	CASSAQLAGGTGELFF
TRBV5-4	-	15	-	TRBJ2-1	TGTGCCAGCAACCAAGGGGGTCCCTCCTACAATGAGCAGTTCTTC	CASNQGGPSYNEQFF
TRBV14	TRBD2	17	-	TRBJ2-2	TGTGCCAGCAGCCAAGATCGAGTCGGGGGGGGCCCCGGGGAGCTGTTTTTT	CASSQDRVGGGPGELFF
TRBV19	-	15	-	TRBJ1-6	TGTGCCAGTAGCCTCACAAGCTCCTATAATTCACCCCTCCACTTT	CASSLTSSYNSPLHF
TRBV7-8	TRBD2	14	-	TRBJ2-7	TGTGCCAGCAGCTCCACTAGCGGGAGTCGAGAGCAGTACTTC	CASSSTSGSREQYF
TRBV7-2	-	13	-	TRBJ2-2	TGTGCCAGCAGTACAGGGATGACCGGGGAGCTGTTTTTT	CASSTGMTGELFF
TRBV11-2	TRBD2	17	-	TRBJ2-7	TGTGCCAGCAGCTTATCCGGCGGGACTAGCGGGATTTACGAGCAGTACTTC	CASSLSGGTSGIYEQYF
TRBV27	-	15	few	TRBJ2-3	TGTGCCAGCAGTACCGACAGGGGCGGGGGTAGGACGCAGTATTTT	CASSTDRGGGRTQYF
TRBV4-2	TRBD2	19	-	TRBJ2-3	TGTGCCAGCAGCCAAGTAGGTTCTAGCGGGACCGTCGGCACAGATACGCAGTATTTT	CASSQVGSSGTVGTDTQYF
TRBV25-1	TRBD1	13	-	TRBJ1-2	TGTGCCAGCAAGACATTGACAGGGTTTGGCTACACCTTC	CASKTLTGFGYTF
TRBV7-2	-	15	-	TRBJ2-7	TGTGCCAGCACCCCTGGGGCTTCTGGAGGGTACGAGCAGTACTTC	CASTPGASGGYEQYF
TRBV27	TRBD1	16	-	TRBJ1-1	TGTGCCAGCAGTTCCGTGAGGACAGGGGTGAACACTGAAGCTTTCTTT	CASSSVRTGVNTEAFF
TRBV2	-	12	-	TRBJ2-3	TGTGCCAGCGGGGGGTACACAGATACGCAGTATTTT	CASGGYTDTQYF
TRBV7-9	-	13	once	TRBJ1-1	TGTGCCAGCAGCTTAGAGCAGGTCTCCCCGGCTTTCTTT	CASSLEQVSPAFF
TRBV15	-	13	-	TRBJ2-3	TGTGCCACCAGCAGAAATTTAGCAGATACGCAGTATTTT	CATSRNLADTQYF
TRBV7-6	-	14	-	TRBJ2-5	TGTGCCAGCAGCTTAGATGTGGGAGGAGAGACCCAGTACTTC	CASSLDVGGETQYF
TRBV19	-	15	-	TRBJ2-5	TGTGCCAGTACTCAAACGTCACTAGGACGAGAGACCCAGTACTTC	CASTQTSLGRETQYF
TRBV13	-	14	-	TRBJ1-6	TGTGCCAGCAGCCTCAGGGTCGCCTCTTCACCCCTCCACTTT	CASSLRVASSPLHF
TRBV7-2	-	15	-	TRBJ2-7	TGTGCCAGCAGTTCTAGCTGGGGCAGGGCGGGGGAGCAGTACTTC	CASSSSWGRAGEQYF